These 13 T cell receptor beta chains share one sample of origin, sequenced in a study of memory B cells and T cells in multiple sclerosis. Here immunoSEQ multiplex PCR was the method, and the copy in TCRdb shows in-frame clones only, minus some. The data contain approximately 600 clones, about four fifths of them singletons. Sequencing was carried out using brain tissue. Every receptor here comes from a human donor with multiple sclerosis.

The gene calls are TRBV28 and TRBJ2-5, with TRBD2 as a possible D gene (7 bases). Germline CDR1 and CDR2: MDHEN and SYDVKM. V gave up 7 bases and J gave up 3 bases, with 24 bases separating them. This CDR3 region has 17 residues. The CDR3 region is CASTSWGGHSGKETQYF. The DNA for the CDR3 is TGTGCCAGCACAAGTTGGGGGGGACATTCAGGTAAAGAGACCCAGTACTTC.

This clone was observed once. CDR3 residues: CASGLEDRISGNTIYF. CDR3 in DNA: TGTGCTAGTGGGCTAGAAGACAGGATCTCTGGAAACACCATATATTTT. The chain links TRBV12-5 to TRBJ1-3; TRBD1 is a possible D gene (6 bases). This CDR3 spans 16 amino acids. Germline V gene lookup returns CDR1 LGHNT and CDR2 FRNRAP. V was cut by 6 bases and J by 0 bases, with 15 bases left in between.

CDR3 in DNA: TGTGCCAGCAGGCGAGGGGCGGTCGAGACCCAGTACTTC. Protein: CASRRGAVETQYF. The chain combines TRBV6-1 with TRBJ2-5; either TRBD1 or TRBD2 may supply D (5 bases each). There are 13 residues in the CDR3. Trimming took off 6 bases at V and 5 bases at J, with 13 bases between the two ends. Germline-derived CDR1 and CDR2 are MNHNS and SASEGT.

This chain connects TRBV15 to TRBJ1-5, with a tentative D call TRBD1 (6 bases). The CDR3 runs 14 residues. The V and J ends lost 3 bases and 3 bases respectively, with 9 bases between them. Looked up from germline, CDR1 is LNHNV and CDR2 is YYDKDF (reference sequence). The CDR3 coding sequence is TGTGCCACCAGCAGTGGACAGTCCAATCAGCCCCAGCATTTT. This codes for CATSSGQSNQPQHF. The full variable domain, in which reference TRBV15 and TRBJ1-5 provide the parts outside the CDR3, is DAMVIQNPRYQVTQFGKPVTLSCSQTLNHNVMYWYQQKSSQAPKLLFHYYDKDFNNEADTPDNFQSRRPNTSFCFLDIRSPGLGDTAMYLCATSSGQSNQPQHFGDGTRLSIL.

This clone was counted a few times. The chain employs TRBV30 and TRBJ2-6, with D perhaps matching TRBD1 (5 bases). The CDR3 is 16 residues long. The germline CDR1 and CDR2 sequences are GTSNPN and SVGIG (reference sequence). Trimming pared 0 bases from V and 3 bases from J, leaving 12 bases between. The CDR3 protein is CAWSVPAGNGANVLTF. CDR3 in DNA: TGTGCCTGGAGTGTACCGGCAGGGAATGGGGCCAACGTCCTGACTTTC.

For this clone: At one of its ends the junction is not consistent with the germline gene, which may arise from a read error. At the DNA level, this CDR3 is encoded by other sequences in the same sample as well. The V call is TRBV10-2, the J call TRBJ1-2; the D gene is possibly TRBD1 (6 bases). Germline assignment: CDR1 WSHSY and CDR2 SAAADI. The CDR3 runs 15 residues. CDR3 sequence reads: CASCEMTGGRGGYTF. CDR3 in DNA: TGCGCCAGCTGTGAGATGACGGGGGGGCGGGGGGGCTACACCTTC.

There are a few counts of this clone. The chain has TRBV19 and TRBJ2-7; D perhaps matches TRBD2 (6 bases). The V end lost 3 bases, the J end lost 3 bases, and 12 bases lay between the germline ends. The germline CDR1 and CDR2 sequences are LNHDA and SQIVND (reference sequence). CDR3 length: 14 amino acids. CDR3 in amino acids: CASSMAGYDYEQYF. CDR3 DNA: TGTGCCAGTAGTATGGCGGGGTATGACTACGAGCAGTACTTC. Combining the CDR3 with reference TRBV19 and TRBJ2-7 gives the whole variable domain DGGITQSPKYLFRKEGQNVTLSCEQNLNHDAMYWYRQDPGQGLRLIYYSQIVNDFQKGDIAEGYSVSREKKESFPLTVTSAQKNPTAFYLCASSMAGYDYEQYFGPGTRLTVT.

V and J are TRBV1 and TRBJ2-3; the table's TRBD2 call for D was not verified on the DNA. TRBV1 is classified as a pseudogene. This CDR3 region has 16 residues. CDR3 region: CTSSRAGGPNTDTQYF. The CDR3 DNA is TGCACCAGCAGCCGGGCGGGAGGGCCTAACACAGATACGCAGTATTTT.

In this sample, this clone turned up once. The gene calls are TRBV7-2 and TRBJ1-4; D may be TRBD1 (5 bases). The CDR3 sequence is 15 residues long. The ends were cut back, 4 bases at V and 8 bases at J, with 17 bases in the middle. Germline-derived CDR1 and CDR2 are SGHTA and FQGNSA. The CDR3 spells CASSSLGRVGEKLFF. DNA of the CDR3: TGTGCCAGCAGCTCCTTGGGGCGAGTAGGAGAAAAACTGTTTTTT. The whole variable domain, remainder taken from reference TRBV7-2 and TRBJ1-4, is GAGVSQSPSNKVTEKGKDVELRCDPISGHTALYWYRQSLGQGLEFLIYFQGNSAPDKSGLPSDRFSAERTGGSVSTLTIQRTQQEDSAVYLCASSSLGRVGEKLFFGSGTQLSVL.

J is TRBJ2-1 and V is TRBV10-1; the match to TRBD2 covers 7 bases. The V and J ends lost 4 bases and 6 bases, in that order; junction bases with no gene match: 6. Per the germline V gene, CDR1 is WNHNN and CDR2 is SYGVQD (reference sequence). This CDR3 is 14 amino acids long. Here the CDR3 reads CASSAGGSCNEQFF. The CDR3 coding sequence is TGCGCCAGCAGTGCAGGCGGGAGCTGCAATGAGCAGTTCTTC.

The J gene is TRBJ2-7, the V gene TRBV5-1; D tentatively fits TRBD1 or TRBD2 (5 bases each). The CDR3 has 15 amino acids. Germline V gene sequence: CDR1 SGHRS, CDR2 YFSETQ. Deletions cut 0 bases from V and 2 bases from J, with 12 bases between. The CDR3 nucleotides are TGCGCCAGCAGCTTGGGGGGCCAGAGGGCCTACGAGCAGTACTTC. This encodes CASSLGGQRAYEQYF.

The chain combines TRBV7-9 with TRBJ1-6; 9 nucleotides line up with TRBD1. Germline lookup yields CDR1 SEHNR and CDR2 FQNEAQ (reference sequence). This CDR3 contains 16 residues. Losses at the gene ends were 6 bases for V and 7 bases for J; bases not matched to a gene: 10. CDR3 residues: CASRGQGSLGNSPLHF. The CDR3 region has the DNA TGTGCCAGCAGGGGACAGGGTTCCCTTGGGAATTCACCCCTCCACTTT.

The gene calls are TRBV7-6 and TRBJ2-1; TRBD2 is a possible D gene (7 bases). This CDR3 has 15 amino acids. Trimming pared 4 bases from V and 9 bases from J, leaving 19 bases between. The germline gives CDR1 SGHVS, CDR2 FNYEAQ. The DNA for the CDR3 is TGTGCCAGCAGCTCCGCTGGGGGGGGCAGACGTGAGCAGTTCTTC. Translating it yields CASSSAGGGRREQFF.